This T cell receptor (beta chain) is from a study of shared clonotypes between healthy human individuals (dated by TCRdb to about 2020). Regarding the complete study: The cohort included a few men and two women between 18 and 49 years of age. For each donor, CD4 naive and CD4 memory were each given three plates, CD8 naive was given two plates, and CD8 memory was given one plate. Blood TCR repertoires of five healthy adults were deeply sequenced to estimate repertoire size and the extent of clonotype sharing between individuals. Libraries were prepared and TCR repertoires were sequenced by different laboratories using diverse techniques, in order to increase sequencing depth and limit assay-specific biases. Leukapheresis yielded between about 0.8 and 8.9 billion PBMCs per donor.

The donors were healthy, HIV-negative adults with no recently reported acute infections or vaccinations. Every donor was a Caucasian adult living in Nashville, Tennessee, USA. CD4+ T cells were enriched through magnetic negative selection, after which naive cells were positively selected on CD45RA and the remaining negative fraction served as the memory subset. Blood was obtained by leukapheresis, after which PBMCs were separated by Ficoll-Histopaque density gradient centrifugation and cryopreserved in liquid nitrogen vapor phase. Analytical flow cytometry was used to check the purity and quantity of each magnetically sorted T cell population. From each sorted fraction, genomic DNA was isolated and quantified by UV absorbance on a Nanodrop 2000c. Details on this clone: This clone's antigen is unknown. No much larger clonotype is one base removed from it; base qualities were not supplied.

Using the deep immunoSEQ assay, multiplex PCR amplified TCR CDR3 regions from genomic DNA. Genomic DNA extracted from each cell subset was distributed evenly over all wells of several immunoSEQ 96-well plates, and each plate served as one replicate. For sorted subsets, approximately 190 ng genomic DNA, equal to approximately 30,000 T cell genomes, was loaded into each replicate PCR. The purified libraries were quantified using a Qubit 3.0 fluorometer, sized with a Bioanalyzer 2100, and then quantified again using the KAPA Library Quantification kit. Every immunoSEQ 96-well plate was sequenced on a separate single-read 150-cycle Illumina NextSeq 550 flow cell. The original pipeline was this. Because the immunoSEQ output held only junctional sequences and lacked quality scores, the filtering could not match the filtering applied to full-length reads. To assign V/J genes and CDR3, sequences were annotated against IMGT germline references using PyIR, a Python wrapper for IgBLAST v1.9. Any read was removed if the V/J assignment was weak (E-value above 1e-6), the CDR3 was missing, or the read contained stop codons, out-of-frame junctions, or ambiguous translated residues. V3J clonotypes were defined as sequences sharing the same inferred V gene, J gene, and CDR3 amino acid sequence. To compute the percentage overlap between repertoires, the number of shared unique clonotypes was divided by the size of the smaller repertoire. Three approaches were used to assess repertoire richness: RTK rarefaction, the Chao1 estimator, and Recon v2.1 estimates of unobserved clonotypes. OLGA was used to compute generation probabilities for all TCRbeta clonotypes that the gDNA method yielded from a handful of donors. The source is immuneACCESS, and TCRdb retained only in-frame sequences with V and J called. Part of the clones is not carried over; for the studies checked, unresolved V genes explain less than half of this, and the remainder is unexplained. V and J calls and clone size are as listed in that table; D and trimming were resolved from the DNA. The sample records 550,000 to 800,000 clones, about 74% of which are singletons. The ten largest clones capture 1.5% to 2% of the sample.

The germline V gene supplies CDR1 MDHEN and CDR2 SYDVKM. The CDR3, from cysteine to phenylalanine, totals 14 residues. Only the CDR3 part of the read is kept: 42 bases, read in frame from the first base. Trimmed from V: 5 bases; trimmed from J: 7 bases; junction bases lacking a gene match: 9. The paper's findings and limits, for the study overall: Even with the large sequencing depth, rarefaction of the sorted-subset datasets indicated that sequencing was incomplete. The small number of donors limited the genetic and exposure-history diversity represented. Sampling was limited to blood, and TCR repertoires in tissue likely differ from TCR repertoires in blood. Compared with non-shared clonotypes, clonotypes shared by all four sorted-subset donors had higher generation probabilities. Pairwise subsampling led to the expectation that sequencing depth would affect the degree of clonotype sharing among donors. Naive subsets generally had larger estimated clonotype richness than memory subsets did. When several donors were compared, the shared fraction of clonotypes was 5% to 6.5% for naive CD4, 3.5% to 4% for naive CD8, 2% to 2.5% for memory CD4, and roughly 0.43% for memory CD8.

The chain is made from TRBV28 and TRBJ2-7; 9 bases in the middle match TRBD1. The source of this sequence is a woman younger than 45 in good health. Material for sequencing was memory CD4+ T cells sorted from blood. The cell subset or site label on this specimen signifies: CD45RA-negative fraction. The CDR3 reads as follows: CASSNRDRVREQYF. The sequenced DNA is TGTGCCAGCAGTAACCGGGACAGGGTACGGGAGCAGTACTTC.